The 14 T cell receptor beta chains listed next were all sequenced from one sample in a study of response to subunit inactivated influenza vaccine. TCRdb redid the calling of the RT-PCR reads with MiXCR, one entry per CDR3 protein. The repertoire holds under 550,000 distinct CDR3 sequences, with less than 7.5% as singletons. The source material was PBMCs from blood, sampled roughly 24 months after vaccination. These TCRs come from a man aged 50 to 75 who received an inactivated influenza vaccine.

As concerns this clonotype: Just one base apart from a much larger clone, this may be a read error. DNA of the CDR3: TGTGCCAGCAGTGTTGACTCTTTCACTAGCACAGATACGCAGTATTTT. Protein product: CASSVDSFTSTDTQYF. The rearrangement uses TRBV6-4 and TRBJ2-3; D gene ambiguous. The CDR3 totals 16 residues. The germline V and J ends were trimmed by 4 bases and 0 bases, with 14 bases remaining between them. Germline-derived CDR1 and CDR2 are MRHNA and SNTAGT.

This clonotype was recorded a few times. This chain connects TRBV20-1 to TRBJ2-3; perhaps TRBD2 as D (5 bases). This CDR3 is built from 12 residues. Trimming removed 4 bases from V and 2 bases from J, with 7 bases in between. Per the germline V gene, CDR1 is DFQATT and CDR2 is SNEGSKA (reference sequence). DNA of the CDR3: TGCAGTGCTAAGGAGGACACAGATACGCAGTATTTT. Residues: CSAKEDTDTQYF.

This CDR3 is CASSPGRAKSYNEQFF. As DNA, the CDR3 is TGTGCCAGCAGCCCCGGGAGGGCCAAATCCTACAATGAGCAGTTCTTC. The J gene is TRBJ2-1, the V gene TRBV6-1, with 8 bases identical to TRBD2. Losses at the gene ends were 6 bases for V and 1 base for J; bases not matched to a gene: 8. The CDR3 runs to 16 residues. The germline V gene encodes CDR1 MNHNS and CDR2 SASEGT.

This clonotype was counted between two and nine times. This chain joins TRBV6-6 and TRBJ2-7, with 7 positions matching TRBD1. The CDR3 has 12 residues. Germline V CDR1 and CDR2: MNHNY, SVGAGI (reference sequence). J gave up 1 base and V 10 bases, and 4 bases lay outside the gene matches. For the CDR3, the DNA is TGTGCCACCAGGGGGATTTCCTACGAGCAGTACTTC. This translates into CATRGISYEQYF.

The V call is TRBV6-2 or TRBV6-3, the J call TRBJ1-5; possibly TRBD1 for D (6 bases). The CDR3 spans 14 residues. In germline, CDR1 is MNHEY, CDR2 SVGEGT. V was pared by 6 bases and J by 6 bases, with 15 bases between. The CDR3 here is CASRTGTSIQPQHF. In nucleotides, the CDR3 is TGTGCCAGCAGAACAGGGACGTCGATTCAGCCCCAGCATTTT.

This chain links TRBV20-1 with TRBJ2-3; 7 bases agree with TRBD2. Germline CDR1 DFQATT, CDR2 SNEGSKA (reference sequence). V gave up 0 bases and J gave up 4 bases; unmatched junction bases: 10. This CDR3 contains 16 residues. The CDR3 coding sequence is TGCAGTGCTAGAGAGTGGGCGGCGGGAGTGGCAGATACGCAGTATTTT. Its translation is CSAREWAAGVADTQYF.

The rearrangement uses TRBV7-9 and TRBJ2-7, with TRBD2 identical over 11 bases. This CDR3 is built from 14 residues. V lost 0 bases and J lost 5; bases outside the gene matches: 0. Germline values: CDR1 SEHNR, CDR2 FQNEAQ (reference sequence). The CDR3 bases are TGTGCCAGCAGCTTAGCGGGACTAGCGGACGAGCAGTACTTC. Encoded protein: CASSLAGLADEQYF.

The rearrangement joins TRBV15 to TRBJ1-5; D is uncertain. Germline CDR1 and CDR2: LNHNV and YYDKDF (reference sequence). The CDR3 covers 14 residues. The V end was cut by 0 bases, the J end by 8 bases, with 11 bases between. The CDR3, as DNA: TGTGCCACCAGCAGAGATCGAGGGATGGAGCCCCAGCATTTT. This encodes CATSRDRGMEPQHF.

V is TRBV5-1 and J is TRBJ2-5, with a possible D match to TRBD1 (5 bases). The CDR3 runs to 14 residues. The germline gives CDR1 SGHRS, CDR2 YFSETQ. V was shortened by 0 bases and J by 5 bases, with 11 bases between the two germline ends. CDR3: CASSLDAGPETQYF. CDR3 DNA: TGCGCCAGCAGCTTGGACGCAGGGCCGGAGACCCAGTACTTC. The full variable domain, its missing parts supplied by reference TRBV5-1 and TRBJ2-5, is KAGVTQTPRYLIKTRGQQVTLSCSPISGHRSVSWYQQTPGQGLQFLFEYFSETQRNKGNFPGRFSGRQFSNSRSEMNVSTLELGDSALYLCASSLDAGPETQYFGPGTRLLVL.

This clonotype was detected only once. The chain is built from TRBV20-1 and TRBJ2-1, with D possibly being TRBD2 (6 bases). Germline V CDR1 and CDR2: DFQATT, SNEGSKA (reference sequence). Trimming took 0 bases from V and 6 from J, leaving 12 bases between them. CDR3 size: 14 residues. The CDR3 here is CSARETGVSNEQFF. The CDR3 bases are TGCAGTGCTAGAGAAACGGGGGTGTCCAATGAGCAGTTCTTC.

The chain employs TRBV12-3 or TRBV12-4 and TRBJ2-1; 8 bases agree with TRBD1. J gave up 7 bases and V 6 bases, and 11 bases lay outside the gene matches. The CDR3 runs to 15 residues. CDR3 in DNA: TGTGCCAGCAGCCCGGACAGGGATTTTGGGAATGAGCAGTTCTTC. Protein: CASSPDRDFGNEQFF.

This clonotype was counted ten times or more. V usage is TRBV12-3 or TRBV12-4 and J usage is TRBJ2-3, with 7 bases aligning to TRBD1. The V segment lost 3 bases and the J segment 11 bases; nucleotides outside the gene matches: 11. The CDR3 consists of 14 residues. Here the CDR3 reads CASSFRGGRARQYF. In DNA form, the CDR3 reads TGTGCCAGCAGTTTTAGAGGGGGCCGTGCTAGGCAGTATTTT.

This clonotype was seen a handful of times. The V call is TRBV20-1, the J call TRBJ2-7; TRBD1 or TRBD2 may be the D gene (5 bases each). CDR1 and CDR2 (germline): DFQATT, SNEGSKA (reference sequence). This CDR3 has 11 amino acids. DNA of the CDR3: TGCACCCTCCGGGACGCGGACGAGCAGTACTTC. It specifies CTLRDADEQYF.

This clonotype was seen only a few times. The chain has TRBV12-3 or TRBV12-4 and TRBJ2-7, with D maybe TRBD2 (5 bases). Trimming took 7 bases from V and 0 from J, leaving 10 bases between them. The CDR3 is 13 residues long. The CDR3 sequence is CASIRSGSYEQYF. The CDR3 DNA reads as TGTGCCAGCATCCGGAGCGGCTCCTACGAGCAGTACTTC.